The TCR beta chain under discussion was sequenced for a study of radiotherapy plus CTLA-4 blockade in lung cancer. Findings and caveats of the study: Reports state that early shifts in blood T cell clones, with interferon-beta, best predicted response.

Of note for this clone: Its antigen is still unknown.

Data came from immunoSEQ multiplex PCR; TCRdb stores just in-frame clones and leaves some out. This sample has around 100,000 clones, with about four fifths found just once. Chemo-refractory metastatic non-small-cell lung cancer patients received focal radiation with ipilimumab CTLA-4 blockade. Trimming took 1 base from V and 0 from J; bases not matched to a gene: 9. The V gene's germline CDR1 is SGHTA and CDR2 FQGNSA. The CDR3 is 19 amino acids. This receptor was identified in a human donor with non-small cell lung cancer that progressed on radiotherapy plus ipilimumab. Some clones in this sample may be carry-over from other donors' samples. The rearrangement links TRBV7-2 to TRBJ2-1, with 10 bases that match TRBD2. The sequencing used peripheral blood, collected from a patient treated with radiotherapy plus ipilimumab. The CDR3 is CASSLVRSGGVSSYNEQFF. DNA of the CDR3: TGTGCCAGCAGCTTAGTTCGGAGCGGGGGGGTTAGCTCCTACAATGAGCAGTTCTTC. The entire variable domain, with the rest obtained from reference TRBV7-2 and TRBJ2-1, is as follows: GAGVSQSPSNKVTEKGKDVELRCDPISGHTALYWYRQSLGQGLEFLIYFQGNSAPDKSGLPSDRFSAERTGGSVSTLTIQRTQQEDSAVYLCASSLVRSGGVSSYNEQFFGPGTRLTVL.